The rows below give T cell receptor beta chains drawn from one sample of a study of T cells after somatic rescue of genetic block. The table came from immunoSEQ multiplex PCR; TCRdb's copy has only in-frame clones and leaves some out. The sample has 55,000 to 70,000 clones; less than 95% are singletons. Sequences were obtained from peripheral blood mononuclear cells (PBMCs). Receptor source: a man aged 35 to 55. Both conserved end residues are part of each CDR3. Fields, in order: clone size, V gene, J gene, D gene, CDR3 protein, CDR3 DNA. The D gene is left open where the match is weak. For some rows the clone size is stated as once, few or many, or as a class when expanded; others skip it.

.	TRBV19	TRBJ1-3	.	CASSIGSGGGGNTIYF	TGTGCCAGTAGTATTGGTTCGGGTGGCGGTGGAAACACCATATATTTT
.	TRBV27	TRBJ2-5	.	CASSYGTAGQETQYF	TGTGCCAGCAGTTACGGGACCGCCGGGCAAGAGACCCAGTACTTC
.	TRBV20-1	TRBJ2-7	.	CSASRVHEQYF	TGCAGTGCAAGCAGGGTCCACGAGCAGTACTTC
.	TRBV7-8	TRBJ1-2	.	CASSFLTGRGASYGYTF	TGTGCCAGCAGCTTCCTAACAGGGCGGGGTGCCAGCTATGGCTACACCTTC
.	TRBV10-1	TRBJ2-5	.	CASSESARAGETQYF	TGCGCCAGCAGTGAGTCGGCTAGGGCGGGAGAGACCCAGTACTTC
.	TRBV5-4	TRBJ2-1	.	CASSPGRGWDNEQFF	TGTGCCAGCAGCCCCGGAAGGGGGTGGGACAATGAGCAGTTCTTC
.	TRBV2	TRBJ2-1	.	CASSAMRLGEQFF	TGTGCCAGCAGTGCGATGCGGTTGGGTGAGCAGTTCTTC
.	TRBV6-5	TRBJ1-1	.	CASSYEGTRVGTEAFF	TGTGCCAGCAGTTACGAAGGAACTAGGGTTGGGACTGAAGCTTTCTTT
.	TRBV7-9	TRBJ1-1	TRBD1	CASSLDRATEAFF	TGTGCCAGCAGTTTGGACAGGGCCACTGAAGCTTTCTTT
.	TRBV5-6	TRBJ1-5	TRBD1	CATDTGVNQPQHF	TGTGCCACAGACACAGGGGTCAATCAGCCCCAGCATTTT
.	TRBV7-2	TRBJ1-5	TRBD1	CASSFGQAGNQPQHF	TGTGCCAGCAGCTTTGGACAGGCGGGCAATCAGCCCCAGCATTTT
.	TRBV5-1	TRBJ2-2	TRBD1	CASSSPTGVNTGELFF	TGCGCCAGCAGCTCCCCGACAGGGGTGAACACCGGGGAGCTGTTTTTT
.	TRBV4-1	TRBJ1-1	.	CASSQWTAKEAFF	TGCGCCAGCAGCCAATGGACAGCAAAAGAAGCTTTCTTT
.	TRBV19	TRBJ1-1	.	CASSFDRNTEAFF	TGTGCCAGTAGTTTCGACAGGAACACTGAAGCTTTCTTT
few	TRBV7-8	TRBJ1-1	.	CASRQDGMNTEAFF	TGTGCCAGCAGACAGGACGGAATGAACACTGAAGCTTTCTTT
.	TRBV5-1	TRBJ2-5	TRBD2	CASSLRAGGPLTQYF	TGCGCCAGCAGCTTGCGGGCGGGAGGACCTTTGACCCAGTACTTC
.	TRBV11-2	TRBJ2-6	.	CASSRYSSGANVLTF	TGTGCCAGCAGCCGGTACAGCTCTGGGGCCAACGTCCTGACTTTC
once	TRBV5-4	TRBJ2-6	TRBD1	CASTEGGYGANVLTF	TGTGCCAGCACCGAAGGGGGCTATGGGGCCAACGTCCTGACTTTC
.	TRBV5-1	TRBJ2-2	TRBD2	CASSFRGRGAGELFF	TGCGCCAGCAGCTTCCGGGGCCGGGGGGCCGGGGAGCTGTTTTTT
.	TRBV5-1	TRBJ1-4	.	CASSAATNEKLFF	TGCGCCAGCAGCGCTGCAACTAATGAAAAACTGTTTTTT
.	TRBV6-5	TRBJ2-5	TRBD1	CASSRMGRGHETQYF	TGTGCCAGCAGTCGAATGGGCAGGGGGCACGAGACCCAGTACTTC
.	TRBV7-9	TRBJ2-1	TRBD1	CASSGAGQGSGEQFF	TGTGCCAGCAGCGGAGCGGGACAGGGGTCGGGTGAGCAGTTCTTC
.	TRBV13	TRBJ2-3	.	CASSLTGTGTDTQYF	TGTGCCAGCAGCTTAACAGGGACTGGCACAGATACGCAGTATTTT
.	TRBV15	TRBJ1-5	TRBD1	CATSRDRGRGQPQHF	TGTGCCACCAGCAGGGACAGGGGGCGAGGACAGCCCCAGCATTTT
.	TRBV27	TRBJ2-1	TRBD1	CASSSGTGSDEQFF	TGTGCCAGCAGTTCCGGGACAGGGTCAGATGAGCAGTTCTTC
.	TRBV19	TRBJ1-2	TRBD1	CASNLHRDRSYGYTF	TGTGCCAGCAACCTACACCGGGACAGAAGCTATGGCTACACCTTC
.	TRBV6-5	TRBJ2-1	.	CASSYLGLTGRHEQFF	TGTGCCAGCAGTTACTTAGGGCTCACAGGGCGGCATGAGCAGTTCTTC
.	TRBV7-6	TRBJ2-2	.	CASSLGSRAGTGELFF	TGTGCCAGCAGCTTAGGGTCAAGAGCCGGCACCGGGGAGCTGTTTTTT
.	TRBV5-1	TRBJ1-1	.	CASSYTGPDFMNTEAFF	TGCGCCAGCAGCTATACAGGGCCGGACTTCATGAACACTGAAGCTTTCTTT
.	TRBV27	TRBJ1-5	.	CASSWQGGSPQHF	TGTGCCAGCAGTTGGCAGGGAGGGTCGCCCCAGCATTTT
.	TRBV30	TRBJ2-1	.	CAWSGRGPPNEQFF	TGTGCCTGGAGTGGCCGGGGCCCCCCCAATGAGCAGTTCTTC
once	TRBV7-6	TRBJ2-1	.	CASSLVSEKYNEQFF	TGTGCCAGCAGCTTAGTCTCGGAGAAATACAATGAGCAGTTCTTC
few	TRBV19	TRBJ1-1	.	CASSPGWDTEAFF	TGTGCCAGTAGTCCAGGGTGGGACACTGAAGCTTTCTTT
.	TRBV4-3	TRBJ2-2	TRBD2	CASSQAGGGTGELFF	TGCGCCAGCAGCCAAGCCGGCGGGGGCACCGGGGAGCTGTTTTTT
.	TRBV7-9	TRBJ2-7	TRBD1	CASSPRQGNYEQYF	TGTGCCAGCAGCCCACGACAGGGTAACTACGAGCAGTACTTC
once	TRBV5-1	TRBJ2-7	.	CASSLTTPGEQYF	TGCGCCAGCAGCTTGACTACCCCGGGCGAGCAGTACTTC
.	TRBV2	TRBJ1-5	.	CASSPRGGEVNQPQHF	TGTGCCAGCAGTCCCCGGGGAGGGGAGGTCAATCAGCCCCAGCATTTT
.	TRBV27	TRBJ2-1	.	CASSLSPGEVSREQFF	TGTGCCAGCAGTTTATCCCCGGGCGAGGTTTCAAGGGAGCAGTTCTTC
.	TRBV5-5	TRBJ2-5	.	CASSLRPGEETQYF	TGTGCCAGCAGCTTGCGGCCAGGGGAGGAGACCCAGTACTTC
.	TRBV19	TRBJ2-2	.	CASSPRFPGELFF	TGTGCCAGTAGTCCCCGGTTTCCCGGGGAGCTGTTTTTT
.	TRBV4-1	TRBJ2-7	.	CASSQSFSGGYEQYF	TGCGCCAGCAGCCAGTCTTTCTCCGGGGGCTACGAGCAGTACTTC
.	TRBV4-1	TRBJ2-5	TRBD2	CASSLSSGGEQETQYF	TGCGCCAGCAGCCTCTCTAGCGGGGGGGAACAAGAGACCCAGTACTTC
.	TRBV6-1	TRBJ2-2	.	CASSPERAGGELFF	TGTGCCAGCAGTCCAGAGAGGGCCGGCGGGGAGCTGTTTTTT
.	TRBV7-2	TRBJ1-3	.	CASSTSWAGTGNTIYF	TGTGCCAGCAGCACATCGTGGGCAGGTACTGGAAACACCATATATTTT
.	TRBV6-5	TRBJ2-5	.	CASRPQVGVETQYF	TGTGCCAGCAGGCCCCAGGTCGGGGTGGAGACCCAGTACTTC
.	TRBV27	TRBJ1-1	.	CASTRAGSGTEAFF	TGTGCCAGCACCCGCGCGGGTTCGGGCACTGAAGCTTTCTTT
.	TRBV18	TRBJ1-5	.	CASSPGGAGNQPQHF	TGTGCCAGCTCACCAGGGGGGGCAGGCAATCAGCCCCAGCATTTT
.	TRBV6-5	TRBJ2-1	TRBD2	CASSYPTSGGQSVQFF	TGTGCCAGCAGTTACCCGACTAGCGGGGGGCAGTCTGTGCAGTTCTTC
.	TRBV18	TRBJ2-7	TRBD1	CASSPGTGTYEQYF	TGTGCCAGCTCACCGGGGACAGGGACCTACGAGCAGTACTTC
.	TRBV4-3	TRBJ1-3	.	CASSQGGGGNTIYF	TGCGCCAGCAGCCAAGGAGGGGGAGGAAACACCATATATTTT
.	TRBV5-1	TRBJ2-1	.	CASSSSPAGLYNEQFF	TGCGCCAGCAGCTCCTCCCCGGCAGGGTTATACAATGAGCAGTTCTTC
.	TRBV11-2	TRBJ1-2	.	CASSLSHGNYGYTF	TGTGCCAGCAGCCTGTCACATGGGAACTATGGCTACACCTTC
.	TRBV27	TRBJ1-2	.	CASSLGQGIYGYTF	TGTGCCAGCAGTTTAGGGCAGGGCATCTATGGCTACACCTTC
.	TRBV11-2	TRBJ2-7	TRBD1	CASSLVGTGRLGQYF	TGTGCCAGCAGCTTAGTCGGGACAGGGAGACTTGGGCAGTACTTC
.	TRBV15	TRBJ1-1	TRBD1	CATRGTGKINTEAFF	TGTGCCACTCGGGGGACAGGGAAGATAAACACTGAAGCTTTCTTT
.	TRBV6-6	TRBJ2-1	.	CASGLRGHEQFF	TGTGCCAGCGGACTCAGGGGCCATGAGCAGTTCTTC
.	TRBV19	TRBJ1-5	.	CASSIPGFQPQHF	TGTGCCAGTAGTATCCCAGGGTTTCAGCCCCAGCATTTT